The 28 T cell receptor beta chains in this list originate from one sample, sequenced in a study of blood T cell repertoires in COVID-19. Using immunoSEQ multiplex PCR, the repertoire was profiled, and TCRdb retains in-frame clones only, with some absent. The sample contains approximately 290,000 clones, 80% to 90% of which appear only once. Sequences were obtained from peripheral blood. The receptor source for this set is a man aged 25 to 40 with acute or convalescent COVID-19.

The chain carries TRBV30 and TRBJ1-1; 10 nucleotides match TRBD1. CDR1 and CDR2 (germline): GTSNPN, SVGIG (reference sequence). The V and J ends lost 3 bases and 0 bases, in that order; junction bases with no gene match: 10. CDR3 length equals 17 residues. CDR3 residues: CAWRETGGFSMNTEAFF. The CDR3 DNA reads as TGTGCCTGGAGGGAGACAGGGGGCTTTAGCATGAACACTGAAGCTTTCTTT.

V usage is TRBV19 and J usage is TRBJ1-5; no definite D call. Germline V gives CDR1 LNHDA, CDR2 SQIVND (reference sequence). V lost 1 base and J 5 bases, leaving 21 bases between the germline ends. This CDR3 is built from 18 residues. The DNA of the CDR3 is TGTGCCAGTAGTATAGGCCTTGGGAGGGTTGATTCTCATCAGCCCCAGCATTTT. Translated: CASSIGLGRVDSHQPQHF.

V is TRBV30 and J is TRBJ1-5; 7 bases agree with TRBD1. The V segment lost 4 bases and the J segment 1 base; nucleotides outside the gene matches: 7. CDR1 GTSNPN and CDR2 SVGIG come from the germline V gene (reference sequence). The CDR3 runs 15 residues. DNA of the CDR3: TGTGCCTGGACTAGGGACAGCTTAAGCAATCAGCCCCAGCATTTT. This translates into CAWTRDSLSNQPQHF.

The chain carries TRBV9 and TRBJ2-3; the match to TRBD1 covers 9 bases. Germline V lookup: CDR1 SGDLS, CDR2 YYNGEE. The CDR3 runs to 15 residues. V shed 3 bases, J shed 2 bases, and the junction held 4 bases outside the gene matches. The CDR3 here is CASSGGDRVTDTQYF. The CDR3 DNA sequence: TGTGCCAGCAGCGGGGGGGACAGGGTCACAGATACGCAGTATTTT.

The V gene is TRBV18, the J gene TRBJ1-1; 11 nucleotides align to TRBD1. Germline CDR1 and CDR2: KGHSH and LQKENI. After removal of 8 bases from V and 0 bases from J, the junction contained 8 bases not matched to a gene. The CDR3 is 16 amino acids. The CDR3 reads CASQNRDRGMNTEAFF. CDR3 DNA: TGTGCCAGCCAAAACCGGGACAGGGGGATGAACACTGAAGCTTTCTTT.

The chain employs TRBV14 and TRBJ1-1; the match to TRBD1 covers 10 bases. Germline trimming cut 5 bases from V and 2 bases from J; bases unmatched to any gene: 8. CDR1 SGHDN and CDR2 FVKESK come from the germline V gene. The CDR3 sequence is 16 residues long. CDR3 coding DNA: TGTGCCAGCAGCTCTCGACAGGGGGCCGAAAACACTGAAGCTTTCTTT. Translated: CASSSRQGAENTEAFF.

The rearrangement joins TRBV9 to TRBJ2-2; 14 bases map to TRBD2. Looked up from germline, CDR1 is SGDLS and CDR2 is YYNGEE. The CDR3 runs 16 residues. Trimming removed 3 bases from V and 5 bases from J; junction bases left unmatched: 3. CDR3 nucleotides: TGTGCCAGCAGCGCTGGGACTAGCGGGAGTACCGGGGAGCTGTTTTTT. Protein sequence: CASSAGTSGSTGELFF. Complete variable domain (other parts from reference TRBV9 and TRBJ2-2): DSGVTQTPKHLITATGQRVTLRCSPRSGDLSVYWYQQSLDQGLQFLIQYYNGEERAKGNILERFSAQQFPDLHSELNLSSLELGDSALYFCASSAGTSGSTGELFFGEGSRLTVL.

This chain joins TRBV27 and TRBJ2-2, with 10 bases lining up with TRBD2. The V gene end was trimmed by 5 bases and the J gene end by 7 bases; junction bases not matched to a gene: 4. The germline V gene encodes CDR1 MNHEY and CDR2 SMNVEV (reference sequence). The CDR3 length is 14 residues. CDR3 protein: CASSLAGANGELFF. The DNA of the CDR3 is TGTGCCAGCAGTCTAGCGGGGGCGAACGGGGAGCTGTTTTTT.

V usage is TRBV4-1 and J usage is TRBJ2-1, with 10 bases matching TRBD1. The CDR3 is 15 amino acids. The V gene's germline CDR1 is MGHRA and CDR2 YSYEKL. The V segment lost 0 bases and the J segment 8 bases; nucleotides outside the gene matches: 4. CDR3 bases: TGCGCCAGCAGCCAAGATGGGACAGGGGATTATGAGCAGTTCTTC. Encoded protein: CASSQDGTGDYEQFF.

This clone came up once. The genes are TRBV19 and TRBJ2-1; TRBD2 is a possible D gene (6 bases). Trimming took off 5 bases at V and 7 bases at J, with 15 bases between the two ends. Per germline, CDR1 LNHDA and CDR2 SQIVND (reference sequence). CDR3 length equals 14 residues. The CDR3 sequence: CASSAGRSNNEQFF. The CDR3 DNA is TGTGCCAGTAGTGCGGGGCGGTCGAATAATGAGCAGTTCTTC.

In this sample, this clone turned up once. The chain joins TRBV6-1 to TRBJ2-3, with 7 bases that match TRBD2. CDR1 is MNHNS and CDR2 is SASEGT in the germline V gene. The CDR3 has 17 amino acids. With 4 bases clipped from V and 2 bases from J, the junction kept 12 bases outside the gene matches. CDR3 sequence (DNA): TGTGCCAGCAGTGCCCGCTTCGGCGGGGGATACACAGATACGCAGTATTTT. Its protein product is CASSARFGGGYTDTQYF.

The J gene is TRBJ1-3, the V gene TRBV28; 7 bases map to TRBD1. Germline V gene data show CDR1 as MDHEN and CDR2 as SYDVKM. The CDR3 is 15 residues long. V was pared by 6 bases and J by 2 bases, with 7 bases of the junction left unmatched. This CDR3 reads CASRRTGATGNTIYF. CDR3 DNA sequence: TGTGCCAGCAGACGCACAGGGGCTACTGGAAACACCATATATTTT.

The rearrangement joins TRBV28 to TRBJ1-2; D gene unclear. Per germline, CDR1 MDHEN and CDR2 SYDVKM. This CDR3 is 11 amino acids long. The V gene lost 5 bases and the J gene lost 6 bases, with 7 bases spanning the gap. DNA of the CDR3: TGTGCCAGCAGTACCCAGGATGGCTACACCTTC. It encodes CASSTQDGYTF.

This chain joins TRBV12-3 or TRBV12-4 and TRBJ1-5, with D maybe TRBD1 (5 bases). Trimming shortened V by 4 bases and J by 6 bases, and 10 bases separated the two germline ends. The CDR3 is 13 residues long. In DNA, the CDR3 is TGTGCCAGCAGTTCTATGGGGGGTCAGCCCCAGCATTTT. As protein: CASSSMGGQPQHF.

In its sample, this clone was seen once. The chain uses TRBV11-2 and TRBJ1-1, with unresolved D. V lost 4 bases to trimming and J lost 7 bases, with 13 bases between them. CDR3 size: 13 residues. In germline, CDR1 is SGHAT, CDR2 FQNNGV. CDR3 amino acids: CASSSPPGIEAFF. CDR3 in DNA: TGTGCCAGCAGCTCCCCCCCGGGGATTGAAGCTTTCTTT. Supplemented by reference TRBV11-2 and TRBJ1-1, the full variable domain reads EAGVAQSPRYKIIEKRQSVAFWCNPISGHATLYWYQQILGQGPKLLIQFQNNGVVDDSQLPKDRFSAERLKGVDSTLKIQPAKLEDSAVYLCASSSPPGIEAFFGQGTRLTVV.

This sequence joins TRBV23-1 and TRBJ2-7, with a possible D match to TRBD2 (5 bases). TRBV23-1 counts as an open reading frame of uncertain function. Trimming shortened V by 8 bases and J by 0 bases, and 14 bases separated the two germline ends. This CDR3 is built from 14 residues. The CDR3 region is CASAFSSISYEQYF. The CDR3 DNA is TGCGCCAGCGCCTTCTCTAGCATCTCCTACGAGCAGTACTTC.

This clone occurred a few times. This chain links TRBV30 with TRBJ2-7; D is perhaps TRBD2 (6 bases). Germline CDR1 is GTSNPN and CDR2 is SVGIG (reference sequence). There are 15 residues in the CDR3. Trimming pared 4 bases from V and 9 bases from J, leaving 25 bases between. The CDR3 DNA sequence: TGTGCCTGGACCCCCCCTATTCCGGGAGCTCGGGGGCAGTACTTC. Translated: CAWTPPIPGARGQYF.

The J gene is TRBJ2-5, the V gene TRBV24-1; no reliable D call. Germline CDR1 reads KGHDR; CDR2 reads SFDVKD. This CDR3 has 15 amino acids. V was cut by 2 bases and J by 2 bases, with 11 bases left in between. The chain's CDR3 is CATSDSTVPQETQYF. In nucleotides, the CDR3 is TGTGCCACCAGTGATTCTACGGTCCCGCAAGAGACCCAGTACTTC.

The J gene is TRBJ2-7, the V gene TRBV10-3; 9 nucleotides agree with TRBD1. The J segment lost 6 bases and the V segment lost 0 bases, leaving 3 bases of the junction unmatched. CDR1 and CDR2 (germline): ENHRY, SYGVKD. The CDR3 extends over 14 amino acids. CDR3 sequence (DNA): TGTGCCATCAGTGAGTCTGGGACAGGGCTCGAGCAGTACTTC. This gives the protein CAISESGTGLEQYF.

The J gene is TRBJ2-7, the V gene TRBV5-1; tentative D call: TRBD1 (6 bases). The CDR3 totals 16 residues. V was cut by 1 base and J by 2 bases, with 16 bases left in between. Germline loops: CDR1 SGHRS, CDR2 YFSETQ. CDR3 DNA sequence: TGCGCCAGCAGCTTGCCCCGGACAGCCACCCCCTACGAGCAGTACTTC. Translated, it gives CASSLPRTATPYEQYF. The full variable domain, rest sourced from reference TRBV5-1 and TRBJ2-7, is KAGVTQTPRYLIKTRGQQVTLSCSPISGHRSVSWYQQTPGQGLQFLFEYFSETQRNKGNFPGRFSGRQFSNSRSEMNVSTLELGDSALYLCASSLPRTATPYEQYFGPGTRLTVT.

The chain recombines TRBV18 with TRBJ2-3; the D gene is possibly TRBD1 (5 bases). This CDR3 is 15 amino acids long. The V gene lost 2 bases and the J gene lost 7 bases, with 16 bases spanning the gap. The germline CDR1 and CDR2 sequences are KGHSH and LQKENI. CDR3 sequence: CASSPGAWETYTQYF. The CDR3 nucleotides are TGTGCCAGCTCACCAGGGGCCTGGGAAACGTATACGCAGTATTTT. The whole variable domain, remainder taken from reference TRBV18 and TRBJ2-3, is NAGVMQNPRHLVRRRGQEARLRCSPMKGHSHVYWYRQLPEEGLKFMVYLQKENIIDESGMPKERFSAEFPKEGPSILRIQQVVRGDSAAYFCASSPGAWETYTQYFGPGTRLTVL.

The rearrangement links TRBV2 to TRBJ2-7; D possibly corresponds to TRBD1 (5 bases). There are 17 residues in the CDR3. V gave up 2 bases and J gave up 2 bases, with 19 bases separating them. Per the germline V gene, CDR1 is SNHLY and CDR2 is FYNNEI. As DNA, the CDR3 is TGTGCCAGCAGTGAAAGGGGTAGCATTGGGTATGCCTACGAGCAGTACTTC. Translated, it gives CASSERGSIGYAYEQYF.

The chain couples TRBV27 to TRBJ1-1; 12 bases are a match to TRBD1. The germline CDR1 and CDR2 sequences are MNHEY and SMNVEV (reference sequence). CDR3 size: 21 residues. V dropped 4 bases and J dropped 6; count of bases not matched to a gene: 24. The CDR3 DNA sequence: TGTGCCAGCAGTTCCCGACGGAACAGGGACAGGGGGCCCTTCTGGTGGGCTGAAGCTTTCTTT. It codes for CASSSRRNRDRGPFWWAEAFF.

The J gene is TRBJ1-1, the V gene TRBV28; no clear D gene. The V end was cut by 6 bases, the J end by 10 bases, with 12 bases between. Germline CDR1 MDHEN, CDR2 SYDVKM. The CDR3 consists of 11 residues. The CDR3, as DNA: TGTGCCAGCAGCAACTACTACGGAGCTTTCTTT. Protein product: CASSNYYGAFF.

This chain connects TRBV12-2 to TRBJ2-1; the D call of TRBD1 is as the table states it, not checked on the DNA. TRBV12-2 is a pseudogene. This CDR3 region has 20 residues. The CDR3 reads CASFLLGLGQGRGSYNEQFF. For the CDR3, the DNA is TGTGCAAGTTTCCTACTGGGGCTGGGACAGGGACGAGGCTCCTACAATGAGCAGTTCTTC.

V gene TRBV11-3 combines with J gene TRBJ1-5; D is unclear. Per the germline V gene, CDR1 is SGHNT and CDR2 is YENEEA. The CDR3 contains 15 residues. Trimming took 8 bases from V and 1 from J, leaving 15 bases between them. The CDR3 protein is CASQNGGWSNQPQHF. The DNA of the CDR3 is TGTGCCAGCCAGAATGGAGGGTGGAGCAATCAGCCCCAGCATTTT.

V and J are TRBV7-2 and TRBJ2-1; 7 bases match TRBD1. Unmatched junction bases numbered 8, after V lost 5 bases and J lost 10 bases. The germline gives CDR1 SGHTA, CDR2 FQGNSA. CDR3 length: 13 residues. The CDR3, as DNA: TGTGCCAGCAGCAAACCGACAGGGAGCGAGCAGTTCTTC. Its translation: CASSKPTGSEQFF.

This chain connects TRBV5-1 to TRBJ2-1, with 12 bases fitting TRBD2. Per germline, CDR1 SGHRS and CDR2 YFSETQ. After removal of 5 bases from V and 6 bases from J, the junction contained 3 bases not matched to a gene. CDR3 length equals 14 residues. The CDR3 nucleotides read TGCGCCAGCAGTTCGGGACTAGCGGGCAATGAGCAGTTCTTC. This gives the protein CASSSGLAGNEQFF.